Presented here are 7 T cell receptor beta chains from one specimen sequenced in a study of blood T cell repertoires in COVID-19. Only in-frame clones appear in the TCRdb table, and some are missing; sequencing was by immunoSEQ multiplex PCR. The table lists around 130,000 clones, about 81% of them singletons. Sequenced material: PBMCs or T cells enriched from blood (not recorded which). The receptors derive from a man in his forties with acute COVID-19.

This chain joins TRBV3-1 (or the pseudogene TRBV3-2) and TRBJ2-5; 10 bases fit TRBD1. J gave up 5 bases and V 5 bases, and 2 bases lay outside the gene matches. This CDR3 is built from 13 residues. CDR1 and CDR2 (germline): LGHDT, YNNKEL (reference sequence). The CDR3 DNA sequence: TGTGCCAGCAGCATGGACAGGGGGGAGACCCAGTACTTC. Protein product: CASSMDRGETQYF.

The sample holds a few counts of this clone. CDR3 region: CASSLRQGNEAGELFF. Written as DNA, the CDR3 is TGTGCCAGCAGCTTAAGGCAGGGGAACGAGGCCGGGGAGCTGTTTTTT. The chain carries TRBV7-6 and TRBJ2-2, with D perhaps TRBD1 (6 bases). The ends were cut back, 2 bases at V and 6 bases at J, with 16 bases in the middle. This CDR3 is 16 amino acids long. Germline CDR1 reads SGHVS; CDR2 reads FNYEAQ.

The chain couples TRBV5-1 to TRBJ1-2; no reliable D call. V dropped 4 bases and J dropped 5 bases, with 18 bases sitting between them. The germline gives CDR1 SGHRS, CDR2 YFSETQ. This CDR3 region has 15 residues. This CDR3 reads CASSPRELPTYGYTF. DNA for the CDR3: TGCGCCAGCAGCCCTCGAGAGTTGCCTACTTATGGCTACACCTTC.

The CDR3 here is CASSSRTSGSGGTDTQYF. The CDR3 nucleotides are TGTGCCAGCAGCTCACGGACTAGCGGGAGTGGGGGCACAGATACGCAGTATTTT. The chain couples TRBV13 to TRBJ2-3, with 13 bases matching TRBD2. Germline CDR1 reads PRHDT; CDR2 reads FYEKMQ (reference sequence). V dropped 4 bases and J dropped 1; count of bases not matched to a gene: 8. This CDR3 has 18 amino acids. The full variable domain, with the rest looked up from reference TRBV13 and TRBJ2-3, is AAGVIQSPRHLIKEKRETATLKCYPIPRHDTVYWYQQGPGQDPQFLISFYEKMQSDKGSIPDRFSAQQFSDYHSELNMSSLELGDSALYFCASSSRTSGSGGTDTQYFGPGTRLTVL.

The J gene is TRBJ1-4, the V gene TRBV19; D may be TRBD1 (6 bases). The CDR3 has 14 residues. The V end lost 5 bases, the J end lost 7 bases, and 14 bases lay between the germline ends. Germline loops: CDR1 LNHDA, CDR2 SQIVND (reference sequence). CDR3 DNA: TGTGCCAGTAGTGCCTATGGGACACTTGAAAAACTGTTTTTT. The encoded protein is CASSAYGTLEKLFF. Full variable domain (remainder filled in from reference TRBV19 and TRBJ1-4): DGGITQSPKYLFRKEGQNVTLSCEQNLNHDAMYWYRQDPGQGLRLIYYSQIVNDFQKGDIAEGYSVSREKKESFPLTVTSAQKNPTAFYLCASSAYGTLEKLFFGSGTQLSVL.

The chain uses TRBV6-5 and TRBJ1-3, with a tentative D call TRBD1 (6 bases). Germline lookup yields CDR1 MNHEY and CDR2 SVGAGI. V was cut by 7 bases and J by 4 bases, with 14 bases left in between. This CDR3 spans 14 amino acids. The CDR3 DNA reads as TGTGCCAGCACACGGGGGGCGGGAGGAAACACCATATATTTT. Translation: CASTRGAGGNTIYF.

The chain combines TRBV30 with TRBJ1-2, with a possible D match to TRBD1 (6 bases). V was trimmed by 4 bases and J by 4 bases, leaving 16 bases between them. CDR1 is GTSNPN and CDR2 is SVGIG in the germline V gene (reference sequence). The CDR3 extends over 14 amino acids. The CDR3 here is CAWKRGGGPYGYTF. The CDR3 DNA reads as TGTGCCTGGAAGAGGGGAGGGGGGCCCTATGGCTACACCTTC. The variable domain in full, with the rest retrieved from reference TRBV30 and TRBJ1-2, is SQTIHQWPATLVQPVGSPLSLECTVEGTSNPNLYWYRQAAGRGLQLLFYSVGIGQISSEVPQNLSASRPQDRQFILSSKKLLLSDSGFYLCAWKRGGGPYGYTFGSGTRLTVV.